This TCR beta chain was profiled in a study of cytomegalovirus exposure and HLA in healthy donors. Study-wide results and limits: The study labeled 150 to 200 TCR beta chains cytomegalovirus-associated.

Germline values: CDR1 SGHTA, CDR2 FQGNSA. Unmatched junction bases numbered 6, after V lost 6 bases and J lost 0 bases. The CDR3 runs 15 residues. Produced via immunoSEQ multiplex PCR; TCRdb's table is partial and in-frame only. In the table there are around 90,000 clones, roughly 84% of which are singletons. With regard to this clone: The antigen remains undetermined.

The chain is built from TRBV7-2 and TRBJ2-5; 8 bases match TRBD2. The receptor comes from a woman between 18 and 29 years old in good health and CMV-seropositive. Sequenced sample: PBMCs. The CDR3 spells CASSRASGHQETQYF. DNA of the CDR3: TGTGCCAGCAGTAGGGCTAGCGGGCACCAAGAGACCCAGTACTTC.